The 16 T cell receptor beta chains in this list originate from one sample, sequenced in a study of STAT5B mutations in CD4+ large granular lymphocyte leukemia. Repertoires were generated with immunoSEQ multiplex PCR, while TCRdb's copy carries only in-frame clones and drops some. The table records 25,000 to 30,000 clones, about 69% of them present only once. The sequenced sample was CD4+ T cells from blood buffy coats. These receptors came from a human donor in good health.

This clone appeared once. The J gene is TRBJ2-7, the V gene TRBV19, with 10 positions matching TRBD1. Germline V gene sequence: CDR1 LNHDA, CDR2 SQIVND (reference sequence). V dropped 5 bases and J dropped 9; count of bases not matched to a gene: 10. This CDR3 has 14 amino acids. The CDR3 coding sequence is TGTGCCAGTAGTTCCCGGACAGGGGGTAATAGGCAGTACTTC. This translates into CASSSRTGGNRQYF.

This clone was counted a single time. The chain links TRBV4-1 to TRBJ2-2; the match to TRBD1 covers 7 bases. This CDR3 has 16 amino acids. CDR1 is MGHRA, CDR2 YSYEKL, per germline. V was clipped by 4 bases and J by 9 bases; unmatched bases: 14. In DNA, the CDR3 is TGCGCCAGCAGCCGCCAACGGGACAGAGGAGTTCGGGAGCTGTTTTTT. Its protein product is CASSRQRDRGVRELFF.

The chain has TRBV2 and TRBJ2-5, with 8 bases lining up with TRBD2. J lost 7 bases, V lost 7 bases, and 11 bases had no gene match. CDR3 length: 14 amino acids. The germline V gene has CDR1 SNHLY and CDR2 FYNNEI. The CDR3 coding sequence is TGTGCCAGCACCCCGGGTCTAAGCGGGGGGACCCAGTACTTC. This gives the protein CASTPGLSGGTQYF.

The chain combines TRBV15 with TRBJ1-2; D uncertain. This CDR3 is 13 amino acids long. Germline CDR1 and CDR2: LNHNV and YYDKDF (reference sequence). The V and J ends lost 0 bases and 7 bases respectively, with 9 bases between them. Written as DNA, the CDR3 is TGTGCCACCAGCAGAGATCATGGTGGTGGCTACACCTTC. This translates into CATSRDHGGGYTF.

Here the CDR3 DNA reads TGTGCCAGCAGTGACTCCTCTAGCGGGATATGGCCGTTCTTC. Its protein is CASSDSSSGIWPFF. The chain combines TRBV2 with TRBJ2-1; 9 bases line up with TRBD2. The CDR3 runs 14 residues. Trimming cost V 3 bases and J 15 bases; bases outside gene matches: 12. Germline loops: CDR1 SNHLY, CDR2 FYNNEI.

The rearrangement links TRBV7-2 to TRBJ2-4, with a tentative D call TRBD2 (6 bases). Germline CDR1 and CDR2: SGHTA and FQGNSA. The length of the CDR3 is 15 residues. V dropped 5 bases and J dropped 5 bases, with 16 bases sitting between them. Written as DNA, the CDR3 is TGTGCCAGCAGCCCCTACGGAGGGGTACAAAACATTCAGTACTTC. The encoded protein is CASSPYGGVQNIQYF.

V usage is TRBV11-2 and J usage is TRBJ1-1; the D gene is possibly TRBD1 (5 bases). Germline CDR1 and CDR2: SGHAT and FQNNGV. V shed 1 base and J shed 1 base, with 10 bases lying between them. CDR3 length equals 15 residues. CDR3 loop: CASSLAGVSNTEAFF. The CDR3 bases are TGTGCCAGCAGCTTAGCGGGGGTTTCGAACACTGAAGCTTTCTTT.

The V and J genes are TRBV11-2 and TRBJ2-7; a possible D gene is TRBD1 (6 bases). The V end lost 5 bases, the J end lost 6 bases, and 17 bases lay between the germline ends. There are 14 residues in the CDR3. Germline CDR1 is SGHAT and CDR2 is FQNNGV. For the CDR3, the DNA is TGTGCCAGCAGCGAAGACAGGTTCCCCTCCGAGCAGTACTTC. Translation: CASSEDRFPSEQYF.

The V and J genes are TRBV4-2 and TRBJ1-2, with a possible D match to TRBD1 (5 bases). Trimming removed 0 bases from V and 7 bases from J, with 12 bases in between. This CDR3 is built from 14 residues. Germline V gene lookup returns CDR1 LGHNA and CDR2 YNFKEQ. CDR3 DNA sequence: TGTGCCAGCAGCCAAGAGGGCCGGGACGGTGGCTACACCTTC. Amino acid sequence: CASSQEGRDGGYTF.

This clone was seen a handful of times. The identical CDR3 is also encoded by other nucleotide sequences in the sample. V is TRBV10-3 and J is TRBJ2-1; 13 positions agree with TRBD2. J was trimmed by 7 bases and V by 4 bases; bases with no gene match: 4. The CDR3 loop spans 15 amino acids. The germline gives CDR1 ENHRY, CDR2 SYGVKD. Here the CDR3 reads CAISGGLAGVNEQFF. For the CDR3, the DNA is TGTGCCATCAGTGGTGGACTAGCGGGGGTTAATGAGCAGTTCTTC.

The chain joins TRBV4-3 to TRBJ1-1; 7 nucleotides agree with TRBD1. This CDR3 region has 14 residues. From germline, CDR1 is LGHNA and CDR2 YSLEER. V lost 2 bases and J lost 4; bases outside the gene matches: 4. The CDR3 coding sequence is TGCGCCAGCAGCCAACTTTACAGGGGCACTGAAGCTTTCTTT. Its translation: CASSQLYRGTEAFF.

This clone was found a few times. J is TRBJ2-7 and V is TRBV4-1, with 7 bases lining up with TRBD1. Per the germline V gene, CDR1 is MGHRA and CDR2 is YSYEKL. This CDR3 comprises 15 residues. After removal of 1 base from V and 5 bases from J, the junction contained 8 bases not matched to a gene. Here the CDR3 DNA reads TGCGCCAGCAGCCAAGTCCGGGACAGAAAAAACGAGCAGTACTTC. This sequence encodes CASSQVRDRKNEQYF.

This clone appeared once. This chain connects TRBV19 to TRBJ1-5, with TRBD1 matching 7 bases. V lost 5 bases to trimming and J lost 0 bases; unmatched junction nucleotides: 10. The CDR3 consists of 17 residues. Germline CDR1 and CDR2: LNHDA and SQIVND (reference sequence). The CDR3 region is CASSRLTGRNSNQPQHF. CDR3 coding DNA: TGTGCCAGTAGTCGACTGACAGGGAGGAATAGCAATCAGCCCCAGCATTTT.

The table lists this clone with a few counts. The chain uses TRBV19 and TRBJ2-5; 9 positions agree with TRBD2. This CDR3 spans 13 amino acids. The ends lost 5 bases at V and 4 bases at J; junction bases unmatched: 2. Germline V CDR1 and CDR2: LNHDA, SQIVND (reference sequence). CDR3 DNA sequence: TGTGCCAGTAGTGCGGGAGGGCGAGAGACCCAGTACTTC. Translation gives CASSAGGRETQYF.

The genes are TRBV5-1 and TRBJ1-1; TRBD1 matches at 7 bases. The CDR3 has 15 residues. The V and J ends lost 4 bases and 2 bases, in that order; junction bases with no gene match: 8. Germline assignment: CDR1 SGHRS and CDR2 YFSETQ. The CDR3 nucleotides are TGCGCCAGCAGCACCGGACAGGTCTCCAACACTGAAGCTTTCTTT. Protein sequence: CASSTGQVSNTEAFF.

This clone showed up just a few times. The rearrangement joins TRBV28 to TRBJ1-5; weak D call: TRBD1 (5 bases). V lost 5 bases and J 6 bases, leaving 14 bases between the germline ends. The CDR3 has 14 amino acids. The V gene's germline CDR1 is MDHEN and CDR2 SYDVKM. CDR3 nucleotide sequence: TGTGCCAGCAGTATGGCAGGGTGGATTCAGCCCCAGCATTTT. The encoded protein is CASSMAGWIQPQHF.